Listed here are 20 T cell receptor beta chains from one sample, sequenced in a study of read filtering for tumor transcriptome and immune sequencing. This library used around 400 ng RNA and molecular barcoded adaptors spanning alpha/delta and beta/gamma chains. Via MiXCR, TCRdb re-called the reads, giving one row per CDR3 protein. The sample lists about 57,000 distinct CDR3 sequences; 20% to 25% were seen once. The material sequenced was a population of CD138-negative cells sorted from bone marrow. The receptors stem from a donor at least 40 years old with multiple myeloma.

With respect to this clonotype: The junction does not match germline at one end; this may be a read error. The chain recombines TRBV27 with TRBJ1-1; TRBD1 agrees at 10 bases. There are 16 residues in the CDR3. CDR1 MNHEY and CDR2 SMNVEV come from the germline V gene (reference sequence). The CDR3 protein is CARSKTRDRGNTEAFF. In DNA form, the CDR3 reads TGTGCCCGCAGTAAAACCCGGGACAGGGGGAACACTGAAGCTTTCTTT.

Comments on this clonotype: This may be a read error, as it is one base from a much larger clone. V gene TRBV3-1 combines with J gene TRBJ2-7; D is unresolved. This CDR3 spans 14 amino acids. Germline CDR1 LGHDT, CDR2 YNNKEL (reference sequence). The CDR3 DNA reads TGTGCCAGCAGCCAAGCCGGCGTTGCCTACGAGCAGCACTTC. It specifies CASSQAGVAYEQHF.

This clonotype was seen ten or more times. The rearrangement links TRBV6-1 to TRBJ2-5; D uncertain. Germline V lookup: CDR1 MNHNS, CDR2 SASEGT. Trimming took 7 bases from V and 1 from J, leaving 16 bases between them. The CDR3 covers 15 residues. CDR3 protein: CASIRLGVSQETQYF. The DNA of the CDR3 is TGTGCCAGCATTCGACTTGGGGTGTCCCAAGAGACCCAGTACTTC.

In this sample, this clonotype turned up many times. The rearrangement links TRBV5-1 to TRBJ2-5; 12 nucleotides align to TRBD1. The CDR3 extends over 15 amino acids. Unmatched junction bases numbered 5, after V lost 3 bases and J lost 5 bases. Germline V gene lookup returns CDR1 SGHRS and CDR2 YFSETQ. The CDR3 spells CASSSGTGGGETQYF. CDR3 coding DNA: TGCGCCAGCAGCTCCGGGACAGGGGGCGGGGAGACCCAGTACTTC.

The sample holds many counts of this clonotype. The chain recombines TRBV12-3 or TRBV12-4 with TRBJ1-5; 7 bases are shared with TRBD1. The trim removed 4 bases at V and 5 bases at J, leaving 5 bases unmatched. The CDR3 contains 14 residues. CDR3 amino acids: CASSSDRADQPQHF. In nucleotides, the CDR3 is TGTGCCAGCAGTTCTGACAGGGCGGATCAGCCCCAGCATTTT.

This clonotype has a handful of counts. The rearrangement uses TRBV28 and TRBJ2-2; a possible D gene is TRBD2 (6 bases). CDR1 is MDHEN, CDR2 SYDVKM, per germline. Between the trimmed V and J ends, which lost 3 bases and 4 bases, there was a span of 18 bases. The CDR3 sequence is 17 residues long. CDR3: CASSLGSGRGGTGELFF. The CDR3 DNA reads TGTGCCAGCAGTTTGGGGTCCGGTCGGGGAGGCACCGGGGAGCTGTTTTTT.

This clonotype was observed a handful of times. The rearrangement uses TRBV20-1 and TRBJ2-1, with 9 bases that match TRBD2. Trimming took 3 bases from V and 7 from J; bases not matched to a gene: 10. This CDR3 contains 15 residues. CDR1 and CDR2 (germline): DFQATT, SNEGSKA (reference sequence). The CDR3 coding sequence is TGCAGTGCTAGGGAAAGCGGGAGGTTTTTGAATGAGCAGTTCTTC. Its translation is CSARESGRFLNEQFF.

The chain recombines TRBV25-1 with TRBJ2-5; D is unresolved. The V end was cut by 2 bases, the J end by 5 bases, with 9 bases between. Germline lookup yields CDR1 MGHDK and CDR2 SYGVNS. This CDR3 is built from 13 residues. In nucleotides, the CDR3 is TGTGCCAGCAGTGAACTAGGGATTGAGACCCAGTACTTC. Its protein product is CASSELGIETQYF. The variable domain in full, with the rest retrieved from reference TRBV25-1 and TRBJ2-5, is EADIYQTPRYLVIGTGKKITLECSQTMGHDKMYWYQQDPGMELHLIHYSYGVNSTEKGDLSSESTVSRIRTEHFPLTLESARPSHTSQYLCASSELGIETQYFGPGTRLLVL.

This clonotype was counted at least ten times. The gene calls are TRBV5-1 and TRBJ2-7; tentative D call: TRBD1 (7 bases). The CDR3 consists of 14 residues. The germline gives CDR1 SGHRS, CDR2 YFSETQ. Trimming removed 3 bases at V and 0 bases at J, with 10 bases between. Here the CDR3 DNA reads TGCGCCAGCAGCTCGCAGGGGGGCTCCTACGAGCAGTACTTC. Its protein product is CASSSQGGSYEQYF. The variable domain in full, completed from reference TRBV5-1 and TRBJ2-7, reads KAGVTQTPRYLIKTRGQQVTLSCSPISGHRSVSWYQQTPGQGLQFLFEYFSETQRNKGNFPGRFSGRQFSNSRSEMNVSTLELGDSALYLCASSSQGGSYEQYFGPGTRLTVT.

This clonotype occurred many times. This sequence joins TRBV11-2 and TRBJ1-2; D is possibly TRBD1 (6 bases). Germline values: CDR1 SGHAT, CDR2 FQNNGV. V dropped 1 base and J dropped 5 bases, with 11 bases sitting between them. The CDR3 is 14 amino acids. The CDR3 region has the DNA TGTGCCAGCAGCTTAGGGGCAGGGGAATATGGCTACACCTTC. The encoded protein is CASSLGAGEYGYTF. Full variable domain (missing parts from reference TRBV11-2 and TRBJ1-2): EAGVAQSPRYKIIEKRQSVAFWCNPISGHATLYWYQQILGQGPKLLIQFQNNGVVDDSQLPKDRFSAERLKGVDSTLKIQPAKLEDSAVYLCASSLGAGEYGYTFGSGTRLTVV.

Ten or more counts support this clonotype. The chain couples TRBV25-1 to TRBJ2-1; 10 bases agree with TRBD2. The germline gives CDR1 MGHDK, CDR2 SYGVNS. With 1 base clipped from V and 8 bases from J, the junction kept 5 bases outside the gene matches. The CDR3 is made up of 15 amino acids. The CDR3 sequence: CASSESGTSAHEQFF. CDR3 coding DNA: TGTGCCAGCAGTGAATCGGGGACTAGCGCCCATGAGCAGTTCTTC. The variable domain in full, with the rest retrieved from reference TRBV25-1 and TRBJ2-1, is EADIYQTPRYLVIGTGKKITLECSQTMGHDKMYWYQQDPGMELHLIHYSYGVNSTEKGDLSSESTVSRIRTEHFPLTLESARPSHTSQYLCASSESGTSAHEQFFGPGTRLTVL.

This clonotype was recorded a few times. This sequence joins TRBV5-1 and TRBJ1-1; D is unresolved. Germline V gene sequence: CDR1 SGHRS, CDR2 YFSETQ. The CDR3 length is 15 residues. The V gene lost 1 base and the J gene lost 4 bases, with 14 bases spanning the gap. CDR3 amino acids: CASSLKPTSATEAFF. In DNA form, the CDR3 reads TGCGCCAGCAGCTTGAAGCCGACTTCGGCCACTGAAGCTTTCTTT.

In its sample, this clonotype was seen many times. J is TRBJ1-1 and V is TRBV6-5, with TRBD1 as a possible D gene (6 bases). V lost 6 bases and J 2 bases, leaving 22 bases between the germline ends. Per the germline V gene, CDR1 is MNHEY and CDR2 is SVGAGI. CDR3 length: 17 residues. CDR3 loop: CASSSGQSRPENTEAFF. The CDR3 nucleotides are TGTGCCAGCAGCTCCGGACAGAGCCGTCCCGAAAACACTGAAGCTTTCTTT.

The genes are TRBV20-1 and TRBJ2-1, with D tentatively TRBD1 (5 bases). CDR1 and CDR2 (germline): DFQATT, SNEGSKA (reference sequence). V was cut by 3 bases and J by 9 bases, with 21 bases left in between. The CDR3 has 15 amino acids. CDR3 region: CSASQRALRGIEQFF. The CDR3, as DNA: TGCAGTGCTAGCCAACGAGCCCTAAGGGGAATTGAGCAGTTCTTC.

This clonotype has at least ten counts. The rearrangement joins TRBV5-1 to TRBJ2-5, with D unclear. The CDR3 length is 13 residues. V lost 0 bases to trimming and J lost 6 bases, with 9 bases between them. CDR1 is SGHRS and CDR2 is YFSETQ in the germline V gene. CDR3: CASSLEGVKTQYF. DNA for the CDR3: TGCGCCAGCAGCTTGGAGGGCGTTAAGACCCAGTACTTC.

As regards this clonotype: A much larger clonotype is one base distant, so this may be a read error. The rearrangement uses TRBV7-9 and TRBJ2-1; 13 bases align to TRBD2. There are 16 residues in the CDR3. With 4 bases clipped from V and 9 bases from J, the junction kept 9 bases outside the gene matches. Germline CDR1 and CDR2: SEHNR and FQNEAQ (reference sequence). CDR3 loop: CASSSRTSGSLSEQFF. Here the CDR3 DNA reads TGTGCCAGCAGCTCGAGGACTAGCGGGAGTTTAAGTGAGCAGTTCTTC.

This clonotype has at least ten counts. The genes are TRBV5-1 and TRBJ2-5; 10 bases agree with TRBD1. With V trimmed by 4 bases and J by 4 bases, 4 bases remained unmatched. The CDR3 has 14 amino acids. Germline V gene data show CDR1 as SGHRS and CDR2 as YFSETQ. In nucleotides, the CDR3 is TGCGCCAGCAGCCTGGGACAGGGGCCAGAGACCCAGTACTTC. This translates into CASSLGQGPETQYF.

This clonotype came up many times. The V and J genes are TRBV6-2 or TRBV6-3 and TRBJ2-7; a possible D gene is TRBD1 (7 bases). The CDR3 spans 14 residues. V was cut by 2 bases and J by 2 bases, with 10 bases left in between. Germline-derived CDR1 and CDR2 are MNHEY and SVGEGT. CDR3 sequence: CASSYLRGAYEQYF. CDR3 bases: TGTGCCAGCAGTTACCTCAGGGGGGCCTACGAGCAGTACTTC.

In its sample, this clonotype was seen many times. The chain uses TRBV7-8 and TRBJ1-5; tentative D call: TRBD1 (5 bases). Germline V gene sequence: CDR1 SGHVS, CDR2 FQNEAQ. The CDR3 consists of 21 residues. Trimming removed 2 bases from V and 0 bases from J, with 26 bases in between. CDR3 sequence: CASSLHSRAHRRRDSNQPQHF. The CDR3 DNA reads as TGTGCCAGCAGCTTACACTCCCGGGCCCACAGGAGAAGAGATAGCAATCAGCCCCAGCATTTT.

This clonotype was recorded at least ten times. The chain combines TRBV6-2 or TRBV6-3 with TRBJ2-5; tentative D call: TRBD1 (5 bases). Looked up from germline, CDR1 is MNHEY and CDR2 is SVGEGT. With 8 bases removed from V and 1 base from J, the gap between germline ends came to 11 bases. The CDR3 length is 13 residues. The CDR3 protein is CASGARAQETQYF. For the CDR3, the DNA is TGTGCCAGCGGGGCCAGAGCCCAAGAGACCCAGTACTTC.